This TCR beta chain stems from a study of neurological immune-mediated disorders. This clonotype was seen many times. The germline V gene encodes CDR1 SGHDT and CDR2 YYEEEE. The CDR3 is made up of 15 amino acids. V lost 3 bases and J lost 7; bases outside the gene matches: 5. TCRdb re-derived calls from the 5' RACE reads in MiXCR, one entry per CDR3 protein. The table records about 120,000 distinct CDR3 sequences, around 3% of them present only once. Sequencing was done on a sample of PBMCs. The clonotype originates from a woman in her twenties or thirties with multiple sclerosis. The chain employs TRBV5-6 and TRBJ2-1, with 12 bases matching TRBD1. Here the CDR3 DNA reads TGTGCCAGCAGCTCCGGGACAGGGGGCCTTAATGAGCAGTTCTTC. This codes for CASSSGTGGLNEQFF.